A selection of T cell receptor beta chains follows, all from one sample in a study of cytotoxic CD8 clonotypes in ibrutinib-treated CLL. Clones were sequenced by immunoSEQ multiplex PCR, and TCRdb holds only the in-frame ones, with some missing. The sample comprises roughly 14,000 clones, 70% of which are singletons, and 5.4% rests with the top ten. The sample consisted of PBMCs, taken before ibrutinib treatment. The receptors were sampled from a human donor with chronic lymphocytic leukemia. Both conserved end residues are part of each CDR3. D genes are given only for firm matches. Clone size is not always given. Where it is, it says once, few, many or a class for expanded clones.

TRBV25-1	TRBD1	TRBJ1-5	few	TGTGCCAGCAGGGGACAGCCAGGTCAGCCCCAGCATTTT	CASRGQPGQPQHF
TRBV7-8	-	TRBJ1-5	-	TGTGCCAGCAGCACACAGGGAACCCATAGCAATCAGCCCCAGCATTTT	CASSTQGTHSNQPQHF
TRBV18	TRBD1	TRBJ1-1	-	TGTGCCAGCTCCCCGCGACAGGGGGAGGGAACTGAAGCTTTCTTT	CASSPRQGEGTEAFF
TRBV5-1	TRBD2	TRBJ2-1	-	TGCGCCAGCAGCTTGGGGGCCCTAGCGGGCTCGTACAATGAGCAGTTCTTC	CASSLGALAGSYNEQFF
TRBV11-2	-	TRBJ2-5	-	TGTGCCAGCAGCCCCCGCCGGGACAACCAAGAGACCCAGTACTTC	CASSPRRDNQETQYF
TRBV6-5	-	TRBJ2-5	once	TGTGCCAGCAGTTACGGCCGGGGGAGACACCAAGAGACCCAGTACTTC	CASSYGRGRHQETQYF
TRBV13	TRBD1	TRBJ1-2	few	TGTGCCAGCAGCTTCCGACAGGGGTATGGCTACACCTTC	CASSFRQGYGYTF
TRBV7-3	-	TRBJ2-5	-	TGTGCCAGCAGCGGGGGCCGGGGTGAGACCCAGTACTTC	CASSGGRGETQYF
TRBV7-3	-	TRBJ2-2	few	TGTGCCAGCAGGACTAACACCGGGGAGCTGTTTTTT	CASRTNTGELFF
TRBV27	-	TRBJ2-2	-	TGTGCCAGCACCAAGCGGGTCAGCACCGGGGAGCTGTTTTTT	CASTKRVSTGELFF
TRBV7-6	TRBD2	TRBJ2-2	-	TGTGCCAGCAGCTTAGGGGCGGGGGGAACCACCGGGGAGCTGTTTTTT	CASSLGAGGTTGELFF
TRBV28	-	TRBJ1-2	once	TGTGCCAGCAGTTTAGGGGGGGGCGGCCCTACTAACTATGGCTACACCTTC	CASSLGGGGPTNYGYTF
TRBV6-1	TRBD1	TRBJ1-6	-	TGTGCCAGCAGCCCGGGGACAGGGGGTAATTCACCCCTCCACTTT	CASSPGTGGNSPLHF
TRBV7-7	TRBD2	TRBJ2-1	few	TGTGCCAGCAGCGCCAGCGGGAGCTCCTACAATGAGCAGTTCTTC	CASSASGSSYNEQFF
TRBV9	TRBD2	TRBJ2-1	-	TGTGCCAGCAGCGTAGCTAGCGGGCACGGCGGTGAGCAGTTCTTC	CASSVASGHGGEQFF
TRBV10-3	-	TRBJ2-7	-	TGTGCCATCAGTGAGGGAGGGGGGGGGACCGAGCAGTACTTC	CAISEGGGGTEQYF
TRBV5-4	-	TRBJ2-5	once	TGTGCCAGCACCCCCCCCGGGGAGGGGGGGGAGACCCAGTACTTC	CASTPPGEGGETQYF
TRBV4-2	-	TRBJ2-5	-	TGTGCCAGCAGCCCCTTAGGGGGAGGGCAAGAGACCCAGTACTTC	CASSPLGGGQETQYF
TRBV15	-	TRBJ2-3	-	TGTGCCACCAGCAGTAGCGGAGCTCCCACAGATACGCAGTATTTT	CATSSSGAPTDTQYF
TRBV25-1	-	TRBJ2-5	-	TGTGCCAGCATTGGGGGCGGTGAGACCCAGTACTTC	CASIGGGETQYF
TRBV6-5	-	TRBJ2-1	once	TGTGCCAGCAGCCCACTAGGGCACCCCGGCGGTGAGCAGTTCTTC	CASSPLGHPGGEQFF
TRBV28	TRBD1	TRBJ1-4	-	TGTGCCAGCAGTTTTCAGGGGGCGGCTGAAAAACTGTTTTTT	CASSFQGAAEKLFF
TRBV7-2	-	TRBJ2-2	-	TGTGCCAGCGGGTCGGCCGCGAACACCGGGGAGCTGTTTTTT	CASGSAANTGELFF
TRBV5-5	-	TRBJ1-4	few	TGTGCCAGCAGCCGGGACGGCGGGTGGAAACTGTTTTTT	CASSRDGGWKLFF
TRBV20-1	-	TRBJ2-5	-	TGCAGTGCTGAGATTCAAGAGACCCAGTACTTC	CSAEIQETQYF
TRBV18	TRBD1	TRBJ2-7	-	TGTGCCAGCTCACCCACGCGGGGACAGGGGGGACACGAGCAGTACTTC	CASSPTRGQGGHEQYF
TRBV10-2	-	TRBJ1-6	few	TGCGCCAGCAGCTGGGGGGCGGCGGGAAATTCACCCCTCCACTTT	CASSWGAAGNSPLHF
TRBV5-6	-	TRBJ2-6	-	TGTGCCAGCAGCTTGGGCCTCTCCGGGGCCAACGTCCTGACTTTC	CASSLGLSGANVLTF
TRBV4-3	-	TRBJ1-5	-	TGCGCCAGCAGCCAAGACGCACAGAATAATCAGCCCCAGCATTTT	CASSQDAQNNQPQHF
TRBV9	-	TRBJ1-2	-	TGTGCCAGCAGCCTAGGGGCCACGGGAGGCGGTGTCTATGGCTACACCTTC	CASSLGATGGGVYGYTF
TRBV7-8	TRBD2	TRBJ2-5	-	TGTGCCAGCCTGGGGGGGCAAGAGACCCAGTACTTC	CASLGGQETQYF
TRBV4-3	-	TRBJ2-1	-	TGCGCCAGCAGCCAAGACAGGGTCGCGGGCAATGAGCAGTTCTTC	CASSQDRVAGNEQFF
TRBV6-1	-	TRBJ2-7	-	TGTGCCAGCAGTGAAGCCCCGGACAGTCCCTACGAGCAGTACTTC	CASSEAPDSPYEQYF
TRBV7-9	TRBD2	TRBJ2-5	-	TGTGCCAGCAGCTTAGAGGCCAGCGGGAGGGCGGAGGAGACCCAGTACTTC	CASSLEASGRAEETQYF
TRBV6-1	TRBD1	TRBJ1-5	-	TGTGCCGCGCTCAACAGGGGTAGCAATCAGCCCCAGCATTTT	CAALNRGSNQPQHF
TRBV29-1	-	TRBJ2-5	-	TGCAGCGGCAACCCGGGCCCCCTAGGCGGGACCCAGTACTTC	CSGNPGPLGGTQYF
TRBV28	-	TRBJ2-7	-	TGTGCCAGCCCGGGCCCAGGGGATAACCACTACGAGCAGTACTTC	CASPGPGDNHYEQYF
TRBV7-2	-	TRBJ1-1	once	TGTGCCAGCAGCTCCGTGTGGGGAATGAACACTGAAGCTTTCTTT	CASSSVWGMNTEAFF
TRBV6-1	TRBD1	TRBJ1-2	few	TGTGCCAGCAGTGAACGAGACAGGGTCGGCTACACCTTC	CASSERDRVGYTF
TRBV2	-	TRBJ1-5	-	TGTGCCAGCAATTGGGCAGCTGGGCAGCCCCAGCATTTT	CASNWAAGQPQHF
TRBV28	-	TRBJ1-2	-	TGTGCCACCAGGGAGGGTACGGACTATGGCTACACCTTC	CATREGTDYGYTF
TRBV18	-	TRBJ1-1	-	TGTGCCAGCTCACCATCGGCGAACACTGAAGCTTTCTTT	CASSPSANTEAFF
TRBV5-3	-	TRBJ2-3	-	TGTGCCAGAAGCTTGGCCGGTTGGGCAGCCACTACGACTACGAGCGGGTATAGCACAGATACGCAGTATTTT	CARSLAGWAATTTTSGYSTDTQYF
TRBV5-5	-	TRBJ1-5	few	TGTGCCAGCAGCCCCGCGGATCAGCCCCAGCATTTT	CASSPADQPQHF